What follows is one T cell receptor (beta chain) and its context. It lacks a known antigen. There are no base qualities to consult, and no much larger clone falls within one base. The CDR3 holds 13 amino acids from the cysteine to the phenylalanine. Kept here is only the CDR3 DNA, which spans 39 bases and is read in frame from base 1. Sequences MGHRA (CDR1) and YSYEKL (CDR2) are obtained from the germline V gene. At the junction V is shortened by 4 bases and J by 6 bases; bases outside the gene matches: 4. The immunoSEQ Assay, a bias-controlled multiplex PCR, was used to amplify TCRbeta CDR3 regions from genomic DNA. As for the authors' bioinformatics: Nucleated cell counts per sample were estimated from amplification of reference gene primers within the assay. To quantify the absolute abundance of each unique TCRbeta CDR3 rearrangement, sequence reads were collapsed and filtered. For each sample, productive Simpson clonality was calculated as the square root of Simpson's diversity index across productive rearrangements. TCRdb holds this immuneACCESS table with in-frame rearrangements only. Some clones are missing; in checked studies, unresolved V genes explain under half, and the rest has no known cause. D and trimming were read from the DNA, whereas the V and J calls and clone size are those reported in that table. This sample holds 250,000 to 350,000 clones; approximately 81% were observed only once. In total, the top ten clones hold under 3% of the sample.

These data are taken from a study of blood T cell repertoires in COVID-19 (TCRdb year 2020). In the study overall: The collaborator samples originated in the United States, Italy and Spain and spanned the acute and convalescent phases of COVID-19. The repertoires were made available in a free public database intended to serve as a resource for research on the immune response to SARS-CoV-2. Nearly every sample came with metadata listing a de-identified subject ID, COVID-19 status, age in years and sex. HLA class I and class II types, where available, came from metadata supplied by the sample provider rather than from assay-based typing. The material from the prospective study consisted of cDNA or gDNA derived from T cells, B-cell-depleted T cells, or PBMCs. Samples were obtained from the ongoing ImmuneRACE study (first 160 participants) and from over a thousand subjects provided by 6 global collaborators. Deeply sampled blood TCRbeta repertoires from subjects exposed to, actively infected with, or recovered from COVID-19 were included in the dataset.

Overall results and qualifications from the work: The quantity of clinical and demographic metadata differed by source and by participant and was supplied without curation.

Participants in the prospective study were aged roughly 18 to 100 years, lived in over 20 United States geographic areas, and enrolled through a virtual design. In the prospective study, cohorts were assigned on the basis of participant-reported clinical history obtained from a screening survey and a study questionnaire. Recovered participants in ImmuneRACE Cohort 3 were defined by two consecutive negative NP/OP PCR tests, clearance by a healthcare professional, or resolution of symptoms. In the prospective study, mobile phlebotomists collected whole blood, serum and a nasopharyngeal or oropharyngeal swab from each participant. Participants in the prospective study had the option to provide additional blood draws and questionnaires over a roughly 2-month period. Blood samples from the prospective study were shipped frozen or at room temperature prior to DNA extraction.

Recombination linked TRBV4-1 to TRBJ2-7, with 9 bases in between that match TRBD1. Sequencing was performed on PBMCs or T cells enriched from blood (not recorded which). The sequence was collected from a woman aged 45 to 65 who had recovered from COVID-19. CDR3 sequence: CASSRTGDSEQYF. The nucleotide sequence reads TGCGCCAGCAGCCGGACAGGGGACAGCGAGCAGTACTTC.